The T cell receptor (beta chain) described here comes from a study of Ad26.COV2.S vaccination and SARS-CoV-2 variants. The wider study: Each vaccinee took Ad26.COV2.S intramuscularly, once or twice 56 days apart. General study findings and limits: Responses of spike-specific T cells (both CD8+ and CD4+) reportedly showed substantial breadth after vaccination.

Method: immunoSEQ multiplex PCR; TCRdb's copy keeps in-frame clones and lacks some. The table shows about 390,000 clones, with roughly nine tenths occurring only once. About this clone itself: Its antigen remains unidentified.

Documented treatment: roughly 18 received Ad26.COV2.S at low or high dose, single or two shots; roughly 5 received placebo; per-sample allocation not given. Day 63 after the first vaccine or placebo injection was the time point for sampling. Germline trimming cut 4 bases from V and 0 bases from J; bases unmatched to any gene: 3. CDR3 length equals 15 residues. From germline, CDR1 is MNHEY and CDR2 SMNVEV (reference sequence). The specimen comprised peripheral blood, sampled in a trial of Ad26.COV2.S vaccine versus placebo. The V and J genes are TRBV27 and TRBJ2-1; 7 nucleotides match TRBD2. This receptor was obtained from a person aged 18 to 59 who received the Ad26.COV2.S COVID-19 vaccine or a placebo. The CDR3 nucleotides are TGTGCCAGCAGTTCTGCGGGGGACTCCTACAATGAGCAGTTCTTC. Amino acids: CASSSAGDSYNEQFF.